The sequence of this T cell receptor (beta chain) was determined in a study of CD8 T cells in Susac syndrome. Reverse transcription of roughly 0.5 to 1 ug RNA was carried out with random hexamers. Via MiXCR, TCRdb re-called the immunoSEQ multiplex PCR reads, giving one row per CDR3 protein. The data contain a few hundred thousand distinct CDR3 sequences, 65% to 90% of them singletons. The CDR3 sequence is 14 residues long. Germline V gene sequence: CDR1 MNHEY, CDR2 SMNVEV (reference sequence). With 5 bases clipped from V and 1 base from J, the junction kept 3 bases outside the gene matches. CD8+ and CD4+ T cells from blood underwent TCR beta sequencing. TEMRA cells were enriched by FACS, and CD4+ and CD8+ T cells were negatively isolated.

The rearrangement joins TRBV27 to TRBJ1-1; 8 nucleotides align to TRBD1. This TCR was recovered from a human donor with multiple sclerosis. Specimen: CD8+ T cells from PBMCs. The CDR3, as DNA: TGTGCCAGCAGTATTACAGGGGGGAACACTGAAGCTTTCTTT. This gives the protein CASSITGGNTEAFF.